The 10 T cell receptor beta chains reported below all come from one sample, sequenced in a study of naive and memory T cell subsets. Study observations and caveats: Especially in CD8 cells, naive repertoires contained a few larger clonotypes, possibly CD45RA-re-expressing memory cells.

These receptors have no known antigen. An equimolar mix of two oligonucleotides served as the beta constant-region primer for TRBC1 and TRBC2. The ligated cDNA underwent four PCR rounds using SP2 and nested alpha and beta constant-region primers. TCRdb reanalysed the UMI-ligation and nested PCR reads using MiXCR and keeps one entry per CDR3 protein. The sample contains about 100,000 distinct CDR3 sequences, about 14% of which appear only once. What was sequenced was naive CD8+ T cells from blood. These receptors originate from a human donor in good health.

The chain is built from TRBV5-5 and TRBJ2-3; D remains ambiguous. CDR1 SGHKS and CDR2 YYEKEE come from the germline V gene (reference sequence). The CDR3 spans 15 residues. Between the trimmed V and J ends, which lost 0 bases and 2 bases, there was a span of 10 bases. As DNA, the CDR3 is TGTGCCAGCAGCTTGGAAACTTATCCCACAGATACGCAGTATTTT. It translates to CASSLETYPTDTQYF.

This rearrangement joins TRBV24-1 to TRBJ1-1; D remains unclear. With 4 bases removed from V and 0 bases from J, the gap between germline ends came to 5 bases. This CDR3 has 13 amino acids. Per the germline V gene, CDR1 is KGHDR and CDR2 is SFDVKD. For the CDR3, the DNA is TGTGCCACCAGTGACAGTATGAACACTGAAGCTTTCTTT. This encodes CATSDSMNTEAFF.

This clonotype was found a few times. V and J are TRBV12-3 or TRBV12-4 and TRBJ2-5; D gene ambiguous. The V gene lost 5 bases and the J gene lost 1 base, with 11 bases spanning the gap. This CDR3 is 14 amino acids long. The CDR3 DNA reads TGTGCCAGCAGTCGCATCGACTCCCAAGAGACCCAGTACTTC. Its translation is CASSRIDSQETQYF.

In its sample, this clonotype was seen a few times. J is TRBJ2-5 and V is TRBV4-3; TRBD1 is a possible D gene (5 bases). This CDR3 is built from 13 residues. V was clipped by 4 bases and J by 8 bases, with 14 bases between them. Germline V gene data show CDR1 as LGHNA and CDR2 as YSLEER. The chain's CDR3 is CASSLDNGYTQYF. CDR3 sequence (DNA): TGCGCCAGCAGCCTGGACAACGGATATACCCAGTACTTC.

V and J are TRBV19 and TRBJ2-3, with 10 bases matching TRBD1. The V and J ends lost 5 bases and 4 bases, in that order; junction bases with no gene match: 3. This CDR3 contains 14 residues. Germline CDR1 LNHDA, CDR2 SQIVND (reference sequence). The CDR3 DNA reads TGTGCCAGTAGTGACAGGGGGCCCGCAGATACGCAGTATTTT. This codes for CASSDRGPADTQYF. Drawing the rest from reference TRBV19 and TRBJ2-3, the complete variable domain is DGGITQSPKYLFRKEGQNVTLSCEQNLNHDAMYWYRQDPGQGLRLIYYSQIVNDFQKGDIAEGYSVSREKKESFPLTVTSAQKNPTAFYLCASSDRGPADTQYFGPGTRLTVL.

This clonotype was seen more than once but under ten times. The chain carries TRBV4-3 and TRBJ1-6, with no clear D. Trimming took 0 bases from V and 0 from J, leaving 6 bases between them. The CDR3 runs to 16 residues. From germline, CDR1 is LGHNA and CDR2 YSLEER. CDR3 nucleotide sequence: TGCGCCAGCAGCCAAGATGAGGGCTCCTATAATTCACCCCTCCACTTT. Translated: CASSQDEGSYNSPLHF.

This clonotype showed up many times. The chain has TRBV28 and TRBJ2-2; 9 nucleotides agree with TRBD1. CDR1 and CDR2 from the germline V gene are MDHEN and SYDVKM. This CDR3 is 16 amino acids long. The V and J ends lost 7 bases and 2 bases, in that order; junction bases with no gene match: 8. The chain's CDR3 is CASINRGRPNTGELFF. The DNA for the CDR3 is TGTGCCAGCATTAACAGGGGGCGACCCAACACCGGGGAGCTGTTTTTT.

This clonotype appeared a few times. The CDR3 loop is CATRDSNNEQFF. The DNA for the CDR3 is TGTGCCACCAGGGACAGCAACAATGAGCAGTTCTTC. The chain links TRBV24-1 to TRBJ2-1, with a weak D call TRBD1 (6 bases). Germline values: CDR1 KGHDR, CDR2 SFDVKD. The CDR3 is 12 residues long. Trimming took 7 bases from V and 5 from J, leaving 8 bases between them.

This clonotype was found many times. This chain uses TRBV7-9 with TRBJ2-2; D unclear. CDR3 size: 10 residues. V lost 6 bases and J 6 bases, leaving 2 bases between the germline ends. Germline values: CDR1 SEHNR, CDR2 FQNEAQ (reference sequence). This CDR3 is CASSPGELFF. CDR3 coding DNA: TGTGCCAGCAGTCCCGGGGAGCTGTTTTTT.

J is TRBJ2-1 and V is TRBV24-1; TRBD1 matches 8 bases. The CDR3 has 15 amino acids. Germline lookup yields CDR1 KGHDR and CDR2 SFDVKD. J lost 4 bases, V lost 0 bases, and 1 base had no gene match. The CDR3 here is CATSDLTGGYNEQFF. In DNA, the CDR3 is TGTGCCACCAGTGATTTGACAGGGGGGTACAATGAGCAGTTCTTC.